Listed here are 18 T cell receptor beta chains from one sample, sequenced in a study of T cells in Graves' hyperthyroidism and ophthalmopathy. Amplification of TCR beta CDR3 regions was performed using RNA transcripts as template. The HTBI primer set drove a first-round RT-PCR of the TCR CDR3. TCRdb independently ran MiXCR on the multiplex PCR reads; one entry per CDR3 protein. In the table there are 96,000 or so distinct CDR3 sequences, roughly half of which are singletons. The sequencing input was blood. The receptors come from a woman between 40 and 55 years old with Graves' hyperthyroidism.

There are many counts of this clonotype. A junction end diverges from the germline sequence, so it may reflect a read error. CDR3 residues: CASSPTGAGANVLTF. The CDR3 DNA is TGCGCCAGCAGCCCTACAGGGGCTGGGGCCAACGTCCTGACTTTC. The chain links TRBV7-3 to TRBJ2-6, with 7 bases fitting TRBD1. The CDR3 extends over 15 amino acids. Germline values: CDR1 SGHTA, CDR2 FQGTGA.

This sequence joins TRBV27 and TRBJ1-3; a possible D gene is TRBD1 (6 bases). Per the germline V gene, CDR1 is MNHEY and CDR2 is SMNVEV (reference sequence). The V end was cut by 6 bases, the J end by 3 bases, with 12 bases between. There are 14 residues in the CDR3. For the CDR3, the DNA is TGTGCCAGCAGCAGGGGTATCCGTGGAAACACCATATATTTT. It specifies CASSRGIRGNTIYF.

This chain joins TRBV9 and TRBJ1-5, with TRBD1 matching 9 bases. The CDR3 spans 17 residues. The junction had 8 bases not matched to a gene; V was cut back by 4 bases and J by 0 bases. The germline V gene has CDR1 SGDLS and CDR2 YYNGEE. CDR3 amino acids: CASSPPWTGDSNQPQHF. DNA for the CDR3: TGTGCCAGCAGCCCACCCTGGACAGGGGATAGCAATCAGCCCCAGCATTTT.

V usage is TRBV6-1 and J usage is TRBJ2-7; D might be TRBD2 (7 bases). Between the trimmed V and J ends, which lost 11 bases and 3 bases, there was a span of 17 bases. The CDR3 covers 13 residues. The germline V gene encodes CDR1 MNHNS and CDR2 SASEGT. CDR3 residues: CAAGASGRYEQYF. The CDR3 DNA reads as TGTGCCGCAGGGGCTAGCGGTCGCTACGAGCAGTACTTC.

This clonotype was seen repeatedly, ten times or more. The chain combines TRBV29-1 with TRBJ2-7, with TRBD1 matching over 7 bases. Germline CDR1 and CDR2: SQVTM and ANQGSEA. The CDR3 is made up of 14 amino acids. V lost 2 bases, J lost 2 bases, and 6 bases stayed unmatched. The chain's CDR3 is CSVELVGQTYEQYF. CDR3 nucleotide sequence: TGCAGCGTTGAATTAGTGGGACAGACCTACGAGCAGTACTTC.

Points on this clonotype: Possible read error: a much larger clone is one base away. The chain uses TRBV7-2 and TRBJ2-7; 8 bases fit TRBD2. This CDR3 contains 15 residues. CDR1 SGHTA and CDR2 FQGNSA come from the germline V gene. Here the CDR3 reads CASSLASGRIYERYF. The DNA for the CDR3 is TGTGCCAGCAGTTTAGCCAGCGGGAGAATCTACGAGCGGTACTTC.

In this sample, this clonotype turned up many times. The chain has TRBV6-6 and TRBJ1-6, with a possible D match to TRBD1 (5 bases). Germline CDR1 MNHNY, CDR2 SVGAGI (reference sequence). V lost 6 bases to trimming and J lost 7 bases, with 19 bases between them. The CDR3 is 16 amino acids. Here the CDR3 reads CASSYGQGWGNSPLHF. In DNA, the CDR3 is TGTGCCAGCAGCTACGGCCAGGGCTGGGGCAATTCACCCCTCCACTTT.

This clonotype was seen ten or more times. The chain recombines TRBV5-1 with TRBJ2-7; D might be TRBD2 (6 bases). The germline V gene encodes CDR1 SGHRS and CDR2 YFSETQ. CDR3 size: 14 residues. Trimming removed 2 bases from V and 6 bases from J, with 15 bases in between. The CDR3 coding sequence is TGCGCCAGCAGCTTAGGACACTACGGGAGCGAGCAGTACTTC. This gives the protein CASSLGHYGSEQYF.

The gene calls are TRBV9 and TRBJ2-6; perhaps D is TRBD1 or TRBD2 (6 bases each). Germline V gene lookup returns CDR1 SGDLS and CDR2 YYNGEE. This CDR3 comprises 17 residues. Deletions cut 2 bases from V and 4 bases from J, with 16 bases between. CDR3 nucleotide sequence: TGTGCCAGCAGCGTCGGCTTACGGGGGCGGGGGGCCAACGTCCTGACTTTC. Translating gives CASSVGLRGRGANVLTF.

This chain uses TRBV7-2 with TRBJ2-7, with TRBD2 identical over 11 bases. CDR3 length equals 14 residues. Trimming took 5 bases from V and 3 from J; bases not matched to a gene: 3. Germline CDR1 SGHTA, CDR2 FQGNSA. CDR3 loop: CASSPSGRSYEQYF. Written as DNA, the CDR3 is TGTGCCAGCAGCCCTAGCGGGAGGAGCTACGAGCAGTACTTC.

This sequence joins TRBV29-1 and TRBJ2-2; possibly TRBD1 or TRBD2 for D (5 bases each). The CDR3 loop spans 14 amino acids. V was cut by 8 bases and J by 5 bases, with 18 bases left in between. Germline lookup yields CDR1 SQVTM and CDR2 ANQGSEA. CDR3 region: CSSDRGTVTGELFF. The CDR3 DNA sequence: TGCAGCAGTGATCGAGGGACGGTAACCGGGGAGCTGTTTTTT.

The table lists this clonotype with a count of one. The rearrangement uses TRBV5-1 and TRBJ1-5; TRBD1 matches at 11 bases. The CDR3 sequence is 15 residues long. Germline lookup yields CDR1 SGHRS and CDR2 YFSETQ. V shed 2 bases, J shed 6 bases, and the junction held 4 bases outside the gene matches. CDR3 residues: CASSFGQGAAQPQHF. The CDR3 DNA reads TGCGCCAGCAGCTTCGGACAGGGGGCAGCTCAGCCCCAGCATTTT.

This clonotype showed up many times. The CDR3 region has the DNA TGCAGCGTATTATACAGGGGTATGCCCTACGAGCAGTACTTC. Protein sequence: CSVLYRGMPYEQYF. The J gene is TRBJ2-7, the V gene TRBV29-1; 7 positions match TRBD1. CDR3 size: 14 residues. With V trimmed by 6 bases and J by 2 bases, 10 bases remained unmatched. Germline CDR1 reads SQVTM; CDR2 reads ANQGSEA.

The chain links TRBV5-4 to TRBJ1-6; no clear D gene. V was clipped by 2 bases and J by 9 bases, with 18 bases between them. The germline CDR1 and CDR2 sequences are SGHNT and YYREEE (reference sequence). The CDR3 consists of 16 residues. The CDR3 loop is CASSFSSRVPGSPLHF. The CDR3 DNA reads as TGTGCCAGCAGCTTTAGTTCGCGGGTCCCAGGTTCACCCCTCCACTTT.

This clonotype was recorded at least ten times. The V and J genes are TRBV29-1 and TRBJ2-7; 9 bases are a match to TRBD1. The junction had 9 bases not matched to a gene; V was cut back by 7 bases and J by 2 bases. Germline CDR1 SQVTM, CDR2 ANQGSEA. The CDR3 runs 14 residues. The CDR3 nucleotides read TGCAGCGCTGTCAGACAGGGGGGTACCTACGAGCAGTACTTC. This codes for CSAVRQGGTYEQYF.

This clonotype was found many times. The chain has TRBV5-5 and TRBJ1-5; D is undetermined. Trimming stripped 4 bases from V and 4 bases from J, with 9 bases between. The germline V gene has CDR1 SGHKS and CDR2 YYEKEE (reference sequence). The CDR3 consists of 13 residues. CDR3 nucleotide sequence: TGTGCCAGCAGCACCGTGGTTAATCAGCCCCAGCATTTT. Translated, it gives CASSTVVNQPQHF.

This clonotype was seen repeatedly, ten times or more. A much bigger clone sits one base away, suggesting this may be a read error. This is likely a read error, given that the CDR3 carries no conserved phenylalanine or tryptophan at its end. J is TRBJ2-5 and V is TRBV29-1, with 7 bases fitting TRBD1. CDR1 is SQVTM and CDR2 is ANQGSEA in the germline V gene. V shed 6 bases and J 2 bases; nucleotides not matched to a gene: 9. CDR3 length equals 14 residues. The CDR3 loop reads CSVRTGGGQETQYS. DNA for the CDR3: TGCAGCGTCCGGACAGGCGGCGGGCAAGAGACCCAGTACTCC.

This clonotype was seen repeatedly, ten times or more. The chain uses TRBV10-2 and TRBJ2-7, with a tentative D call TRBD2 (6 bases). The germline V and J ends were trimmed by 4 bases and 5 bases, with 9 bases remaining between them. The CDR3 spans 12 residues. Germline V gene data show CDR1 as WSHSY and CDR2 as SAAADI. The CDR3 sequence is CASSGSGDEQYF. DNA of the CDR3: TGCGCCAGCAGTGGCTCGGGAGACGAGCAGTACTTC.